The rows below give T cell receptor beta chains drawn from one sample of a study of T cell responses to AZD1222 COVID-19 vaccine. Assay: immunoSEQ multiplex PCR; the TCRdb copy retains only in-frame clones and omits some. Seen here are around 140,000 clones, roughly 91% observed once, and the top ten hold under 1.2%. The sequencing here drew on peripheral blood, taken 28 days after the second AZD1222 dose. Source of these receptors: an adult who received the AZD1222 COVID-19 vaccine. Each CDR3 is given with its conserved first and last residue. The D gene is left open where the match is weak. Not all rows give a size; the values are once, few, many and, for expanded clones, a class.

V gene	clone size	J gene	D gene	CDR3 length	CDR3 protein	CDR3 DNA
TRBV10-2	.	TRBJ2-5	.	12	CASSASEETQYF	TGCGCCAGCAGTGCTTCGGAAGAGACCCAGTACTTC
TRBV27	once	TRBJ2-1	TRBD2	16	CASSSPTSGSYNEQFF	TGTGCCAGCAGTTCCCCGACTAGCGGGAGCTACAATGAGCAGTTCTTC
TRBV7-8	.	TRBJ2-7	TRBD1	16	CASSRTGGSLAYEQYF	TGTGCCAGCAGCCGGACAGGGGGATCGCTAGCCTACGAGCAGTACTTC
TRBV5-1	.	TRBJ1-6	.	13	CASSLDQNSPLHF	TGCGCCAGCAGCCTCGACCAGAATTCACCCCTCCACTTT
TRBV14	once	TRBJ2-1	TRBD2	17	CASSRTSGRVSYNEQFF	TGTGCCAGCAGCCGGACTAGCGGGAGGGTCTCCTACAATGAGCAGTTCTTC
TRBV19	.	TRBJ1-1	.	14	CASGMGRTNTEAFF	TGTGCCAGTGGTATGGGACGAACGAACACTGAAGCTTTCTTT
TRBV3-1/TRBV3-2	.	TRBJ2-7	TRBD2	12	CASGTSGYEQYF	TGTGCCAGCGGGACTAGCGGGTACGAGCAGTACTTC
TRBV11-2	.	TRBJ2-1	TRBD1	16	CASSVRYGTEYNEQFF	TGTGCCAGCAGCGTTAGGTACGGGACAGAGTACAATGAGCAGTTCTTC
TRBV11-2	.	TRBJ1-5	.	15	CASSSAQGFGQPQHF	TGTGCCAGCAGTTCGGCACAGGGATTCGGTCAGCCCCAGCATTTT
TRBV4-2	once	TRBJ1-3	.	16	CASSQDNWEFGNTIYF	TGTGCCAGCAGCCAAGATAATTGGGAGTTTGGAAACACCATATATTTT
TRBV5-1	few	TRBJ2-7	.	11	CASSLRSQQYF	TGCGCCAGCAGCTTGAGGTCGCAACAGTACTTC
TRBV7-2	.	TRBJ1-6	.	12	CASSFPNSPLHF	TGTGCCAGCAGCTTCCCGAATTCACCCCTCCACTTT
TRBV5-5	.	TRBJ1-2	.	14	CASSLSPVAGGYTF	TGTGCCAGCAGCTTGTCCCCGGTCGCCGGTGGCTACACCTTC
TRBV5-1	.	TRBJ2-1	.	14	CASSSQSSYNEQFF	TGCGCCAGCAGCAGTCAGAGCTCCTACAATGAGCAGTTCTTC
TRBV14	.	TRBJ1-3	.	12	CASSKVGNTIYF	TGTGCCAGCAGTAAGGTTGGAAACACCATATATTTT
TRBV18	.	TRBJ2-1	.	17	CASSPPMRQNGYNEQFF	TGTGCCAGCTCACCACCGATGCGGCAAAACGGCTACAATGAGCAGTTCTTC
TRBV7-3	.	TRBJ2-1	TRBD1	15	CASSLGQGPYNEQFF	TGTGCCAGCAGTTTGGGACAGGGTCCCTACAATGAGCAGTTCTTC
TRBV11-3	.	TRBJ2-1	.	14	CASSFRGTYNEQFF	TGTGCCAGCAGCTTCCGGGGGACCTACAATGAGCAGTTCTTC
TRBV27	.	TRBJ1-1	.	15	CASSSGVVVGTEAFF	TGTGCCAGCAGTTCGGGAGTAGTCGTGGGCACTGAAGCTTTCTTT
TRBV7-9	.	TRBJ2-7	.	13	CASSPSGSYEQYF	TGTGCCAGCAGCCCCTCTGGGTCCTACGAGCAGTACTTC
TRBV19	.	TRBJ1-1	.	15	CASSGPGEITTEAFF	TGTGCCAGTAGTGGACCGGGAGAAATAACCACTGAAGCTTTCTTT
TRBV28	.	TRBJ2-1	TRBD2	16	CASSTTYSGGYNEQFF	TGTGCCAGCAGCACGACATATAGCGGGGGCTACAATGAGCAGTTCTTC
TRBV28	.	TRBJ1-4	.	14	CASSFEVTNEKLFF	TGTGCCAGCAGTTTCGAGGTGACTAATGAAAAACTGTTTTTT
TRBV12-5	.	TRBJ1-1	TRBD1	16	CASGLVGTGEGTEAFF	TGTGCTAGTGGTTTGGTCGGGACAGGGGAGGGCACTGAAGCTTTCTTT
TRBV11-2	.	TRBJ2-1	TRBD2	15	CASSSGTSGSYEQFF	TGTGCCAGCAGCTCCGGGACTAGCGGGAGCTATGAGCAGTTCTTC
TRBV5-1	.	TRBJ2-5	TRBD2	14	CASSLGGRRETQYF	TGCGCCAGCAGCTTGGGCGGGAGACGAGAGACCCAGTACTTC
TRBV4-1	.	TRBJ1-3	.	15	CASSRTGRYGNTIYF	TGCGCCAGCAGCAGGACGGGCAGGTACGGAAACACCATATATTTT
TRBV29-1	.	TRBJ2-3	.	13	CSVRRGSTDTQYF	TGCAGCGTTCGCAGGGGAAGCACAGATACGCAGTATTTT
TRBV7-8	.	TRBJ1-2	.	13	CASSLVVFGGYTF	TGTGCCAGCAGCTTAGTTGTGTTCGGAGGCTACACCTTC
TRBV2	.	TRBJ1-2	.	14	CATENRVGDYGYTF	TGTGCCACTGAAAACAGGGTCGGAGACTATGGCTACACCTTC
TRBV20-1	.	TRBJ2-3	.	14	CSASIADSTDTQYF	TGCAGTGCTAGTATAGCGGATTCCACAGATACGCAGTATTTT
TRBV18	.	TRBJ2-3	.	16	CASSPLPGTRTDTQYF	TGTGCCAGCTCACCACTTCCGGGGACGCGCACAGATACGCAGTATTTT
TRBV30	.	TRBJ2-1	.	14	CAWSVGQGGNEQFF	TGTGCCTGGAGTGTAGGGCAGGGGGGGAATGAGCAGTTCTTC
TRBV19	.	TRBJ1-2	TRBD1	14	CASKDRDRVRGYTF	TGTGCCAGTAAGGACCGGGACAGGGTGCGTGGCTACACCTTC
TRBV7-8	.	TRBJ1-4	.	14	CASSLAATNEKLFF	TGTGCCAGCAGCTTAGCAGCAACTAATGAAAAACTGTTTTTT
TRBV27	.	TRBJ1-2	.	14	CASSSRNMVHGYTF	TGTGCCAGCAGTTCCCGTAACATGGTTCATGGCTACACCTTC
TRBV27	.	TRBJ2-3	TRBD1	14	CASTWTGSTDTQYF	TGTGCCAGCACATGGACAGGGTCCACAGATACGCAGTATTTT
TRBV7-8	.	TRBJ1-4	.	13	CASSLRDLEKLFF	TGTGCCAGCAGCCTTAGGGACCTTGAAAAACTGTTTTTT
TRBV3-1/TRBV3-2	.	TRBJ2-7	TRBD1	15	CASSRGTGGKHEQYF	TGTGCCAGCAGCCGCGGGACAGGGGGCAAACACGAGCAGTACTTC
TRBV25-1	few	TRBJ1-2	TRBD1	15	CASSAHRGFNYGYTF	TGTGCCAGCAGTGCGCACAGGGGGTTTAACTATGGCTACACCTTC
TRBV20-1	.	TRBJ2-1	.	11	CSERAYNEQFF	TGCAGCGAGAGGGCCTACAATGAGCAGTTCTTC
TRBV4-1	.	TRBJ2-1	TRBD2	18	CASSQESGGRALGGEQFF	TGCGCCAGCAGCCAAGAGAGTGGCGGGAGGGCCCTGGGAGGTGAGCAGTTCTTC
TRBV5-5	.	TRBJ2-5	.	13	CASSMTSQETQYF	TGTGCCAGCAGCATGACTAGCCAAGAGACCCAGTACTTC
TRBV7-8	.	TRBJ1-1	.	17	CASSLTGNQGMNTEAFF	TGTGCCAGCAGCCTAACCGGCAACCAGGGTATGAACACTGAAGCTTTCTTT
TRBV11-3	.	TRBJ2-3	.	13	CASSPLEGDTQYF	TGTGCCAGCAGCCCACTGGAAGGTGATACGCAGTATTTT
TRBV5-4	.	TRBJ1-2	.	14	CASSLGSTNYGYTF	TGTGCCAGCAGCTTGGGCAGTACTAACTATGGCTACACCTTC
TRBV30	.	TRBJ2-7	.	11	CAWSSRYEQYF	TGTGCCTGGAGTTCACGCTACGAGCAGTACTTC
TRBV19	.	TRBJ1-1	.	15	CASRPGLHLNTEAFF	TGTGCCAGTAGACCGGGACTCCACTTGAACACTGAAGCTTTCTTT
TRBV27	.	TRBJ2-1	.	14	CASKFDGFYNEQFF	TGTGCCAGCAAATTCGACGGATTCTACAATGAGCAGTTCTTC
TRBV5-4	few	TRBJ1-1	.	14	CASSLWTGNTEAFF	TGTGCCAGCAGTCTCTGGACGGGGAACACTGAAGCTTTCTTT
TRBV5-1	.	TRBJ2-7	.	15	CASSLESIFEYEQYF	TGCGCCAGCAGCTTGGAATCGATCTTCGAGTACGAGCAGTACTTC
TRBV24-1	.	TRBJ2-1	.	14	CATSESAMPNEQFF	TGTGCCACCAGTGAATCTGCGATGCCCAATGAGCAGTTCTTC
TRBV7-8	.	TRBJ2-7	.	17	CASSHFRVAQGTGEQYF	TGTGCCAGCAGCCACTTTCGGGTGGCGCAGGGGACGGGGGAGCAGTACTTC